This T cell receptor beta chain emerged from a study of beta chain features in type 1 diabetes. Across the whole study: Examination of sorted cells across all samples involved about 99 million cells.

Germline assignment: CDR1 MDHEN and CDR2 SYDVKM. Trimming took off 9 bases at V and 2 bases at J, with 11 bases between the two ends. The CDR3 loop spans 12 amino acids. In the case of this clone: The target antigen is unknown.

The whole isolated RNA underwent reverse transcription, so sequencing captured expressed TCRB transcripts. TCRdb's table, derived via immunoSEQ multiplex PCR, lists solely in-frame clones and lacks some. This table holds approximately 280,000 clones, about 15% found once. Findings of the study overall: Shorter templates might be favored by PCR, and equally so in patients and in controls. A closer apparent resemblance between naive, central memory and Treg TCRB repertoires was seen in patients than in healthy donors. Patients with type 1 diabetes showed fewer VDJ junction insertions and more deletions. Researchers report that Type 1 diabetes patients had moderately but significantly shorter TCRB CDR3s across all four CD4+ subsets.

The J gene is TRBJ2-7, the V gene TRBV28; maybe TRBD1 (6 bases). This clonotype originated in a man younger than 35 with type 1 diabetes. The sample consisted of naive CD4+ T cells from blood. Written as DNA, the CDR3 is TGTGCCAGTGGGACACTCACCTACGAGCAGTACTTC. It yields the protein CASGTLTYEQYF.